This entry describes one T cell receptor (beta chain). Its antigen is undetermined. 5'RACE, which relied on constant-segment primers, yielded TCR alpha and TCR beta cDNA libraries carrying sample barcodes and UMIs. Each CDR3 protein gets one entry after TCRdb re-called the 5' RACE reads with MiXCR. Found here are 500,000 to 550,000 distinct CDR3 sequences, roughly 22% of them singletons; the top ten hold around 12%. The data were obtained in a study of T-cell memory formation after mild COVID-19. Study information: Largely, TCR clusters stayed within a single donor.

Study-wide findings and caveats: There was a balanced CD4/CD8 profile in clones contracting day 15 to 85, and later expanders leaned CD4+. Memory sampled before infection contained some responding clones, suggesting cross-reactive memory joined.

This TCR was sampled from an adult woman who had mild COVID-19 (a few samples of this study predate the infection). Cell type and time point are not known. Sequenced material: PBMCs or a T cell subset sorted from them (not recorded which).

CDR3 bases: TGTGCCAGCAGCCGCGTGCCAATCCTCTCGACAGGGGACGACACCGGGGAGCTGTTTTTT. It encodes CASSRVPILSTGDDTGELFF. The J gene is TRBJ2-2, the V gene TRBV12-3 or TRBV12-4; 8 bases are shared with TRBD1. The length of the CDR3 is 20 residues. V lost 6 bases, J lost 3 bases, and 21 bases stayed unmatched.